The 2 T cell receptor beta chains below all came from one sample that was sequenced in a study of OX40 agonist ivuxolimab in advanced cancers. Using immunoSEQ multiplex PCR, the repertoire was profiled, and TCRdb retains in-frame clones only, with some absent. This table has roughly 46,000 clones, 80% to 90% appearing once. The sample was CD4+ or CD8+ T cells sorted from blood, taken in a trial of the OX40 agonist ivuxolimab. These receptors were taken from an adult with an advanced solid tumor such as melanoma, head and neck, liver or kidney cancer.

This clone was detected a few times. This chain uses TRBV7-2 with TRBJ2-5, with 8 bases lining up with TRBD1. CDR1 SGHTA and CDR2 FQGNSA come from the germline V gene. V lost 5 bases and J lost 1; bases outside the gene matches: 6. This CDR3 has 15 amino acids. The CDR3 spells CASSPWTGTQETQYF. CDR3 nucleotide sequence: TGTGCCAGCAGCCCTTGGACAGGGACCCAAGAGACCCAGTACTTC.

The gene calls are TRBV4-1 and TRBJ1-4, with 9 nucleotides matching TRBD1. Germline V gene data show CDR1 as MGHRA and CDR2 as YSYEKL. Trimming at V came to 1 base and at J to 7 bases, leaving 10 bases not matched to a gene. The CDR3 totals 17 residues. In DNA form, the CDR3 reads TGCGCCAGCAGCCAAGCCCTACAGGGGGCAAGGATTGAAAAACTGTTTTTT. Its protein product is CASSQALQGARIEKLFF.